This TCR beta chain stems from a study of blood T cell repertoires in COVID-19. Study details: Sites in the United States, Italy and Spain provided acute and convalescent COVID-19 samples. From T cells, B-cell-depleted T cells, or PBMCs came the material, which was cDNA or gDNA.

The V gene end was trimmed by 4 bases and the J gene end by 6 bases; junction bases not matched to a gene: 7. The CDR3 has 14 residues. Germline V gene sequence: CDR1 SNHLY, CDR2 FYNNEI. The authors' processing: Reference gene primer amplification yielded estimated nucleated cell counts. The data were produced by immunoSEQ multiplex PCR, yet TCRdb's version contains in-frame clones alone and is incomplete. V and J calls and clone size are given by that table; D and trimming were obtained from the DNA. Of 80,000 to 95,000 clones in the sample, around 85% are singletons; the top ten hold about 23%. Sequencing input: peripheral blood. The genes are TRBV2 and TRBJ2-7, with 9 bases that match TRBD1. This TCR came from an elderly man with active or convalescent COVID-19. CDR3 bases: TGTGCCAGCAGTGTGGGACAGGGTGCCTCCGAGCAGTACTTC. This encodes CASSVGQGASEQYF.